This TCR beta chain was documented in a study of shared clonotypes between healthy human individuals. The germline V and J ends were trimmed by 7 bases and 0 bases, with 13 bases remaining between them. This CDR3 has 15 amino acids. Germline V gives CDR1 GTSNPN, CDR2 SVGIG (reference sequence). The repertoire was sequenced with immunoSEQ multiplex PCR; TCRdb's copy has only in-frame clones and lacks some. The sample has some 2.3 million clones, over 85% seen once; the top ten hold 0.39%. Study-wide results and caveats: Lower generation probabilities were found for non-shared clonotypes than for those shared by all four donors. The study found about 5% of naive CD4 clonotypes shared across a few donors.

Turning to this clone: Its antigen is currently unknown.

This sequence was found in a man aged 18 to 30 in good health. Some clones in this sample may be carry-over from other donors' samples. Sequencing was carried out using naive CD4+ T cells from PBMCs. The subset is: CD45RA+ positively selected. This sequence joins TRBV30 and TRBJ2-6, with D possibly TRBD2 on 6 matching bases. CDR3 DNA: TGTGCCTACCCGGGAGAAACCTCTGGGGCCAACGTCCTGACTTTC. It translates to CAYPGETSGANVLTF.